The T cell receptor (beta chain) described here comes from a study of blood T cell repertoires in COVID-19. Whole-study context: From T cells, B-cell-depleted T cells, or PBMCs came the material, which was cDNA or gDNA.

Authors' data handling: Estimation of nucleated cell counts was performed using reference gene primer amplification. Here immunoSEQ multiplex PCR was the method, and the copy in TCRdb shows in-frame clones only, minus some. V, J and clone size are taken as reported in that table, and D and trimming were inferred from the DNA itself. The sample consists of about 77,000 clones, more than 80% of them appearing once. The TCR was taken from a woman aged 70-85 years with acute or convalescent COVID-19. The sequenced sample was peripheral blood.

The CDR3 loop reads CASSLETGSYEQYF. The CDR3 bases are TGTGCCAGCAGCTTAGAAACGGGCTCCTACGAGCAGTACTTC. V and J are TRBV11-1 and TRBJ2-7; D gene uncertain. The V end lost 1 base, the J end lost 0 bases, and 7 bases lay between the germline ends. The germline CDR1 and CDR2 sequences are SGHAT and FQDESV (reference sequence). This CDR3 region has 14 residues.